This is a list of T cell receptor beta chains from one sample in a study of T cell responses to AZD1222 COVID-19 vaccine. TCRdb's table, derived via immunoSEQ multiplex PCR, lists solely in-frame clones and lacks some. Of about 140,000 clones detected, around nine tenths appear once; the ten largest clones hold roughly 3%. The material sequenced was peripheral blood, taken on day 0 of AZD1222 vaccination. The source of these receptors is an adult in good health. Both conserved end residues are trimmed from each CDR3.

v_gene	j_gene	CDR3aa
TRBV27	TRBJ1-6	ASSLGQGEDSPLH
TRBV12-3/TRBV12-4	TRBJ2-7	ASSRGRRDEQY
TRBV11-3	TRBJ2-1	ASSLTGPIGEQF
TRBV13	TRBJ2-1	ASSLKAGATYNEQF
TRBV18	TRBJ2-7	ASSQGLAYEQY
TRBV30	TRBJ1-6	AWSVQGANSPLH
TRBV30	TRBJ2-5	AWGITSGSGMETQY
TRBV5-4	TRBJ1-4	ASSLFSATNEKLF
TRBV7-2	TRBJ2-5	ASSLGRYQETQY
TRBV4-3	TRBJ2-6	ASSQGPGSGANVLT
TRBV5-4	TRBJ1-2	ASSSSIVPLYYGYT
TRBV9	TRBJ1-1	ASSLTGTRMNTEAF
TRBV18	TRBJ1-2	ASSPLPSSVYT
TRBV5-5	TRBJ2-1	ASSYTELPGQVKNEQF
TRBV2	TRBJ2-6	ASSERTGANVLT
TRBV30	TRBJ2-7	AWSHGGVPYEQY
TRBV19	TRBJ2-5	ASSPLAGGPHQTQY
TRBV9	TRBJ2-3	ASSVATWGADTQY
TRBV5-8	TRBJ2-1	ASSLRFSYNEQF
TRBV5-1	TRBJ2-2	ASSLLAGVGTGELF
TRBV19	TRBJ1-1	ATRGGTAAPANTEAF
TRBV12-3/TRBV12-4	TRBJ1-4	ASSKERAGKLF
TRBV19	TRBJ2-2	ASSDRGLTGELF
TRBV24-1	TRBJ1-2	ATSDYTTNYGYT
TRBV28	TRBJ1-1	ASSLMGSTAF